These 23 T cell receptor beta chains were all obtained from the same sample, sequenced in a study of regulatory T cells in long-lasting Graves disease. Time point: persistent/refractory GD, antithyroid drugs over 5 years with positive TRAb. RNA isolated from PBMCs was used to make the TCR library. HTBI primers from iRepertoire and Arm-PCR of CDR3 regions yielded the TCR beta libraries. In TCRdb, the multiplex PCR reads were re-called with MiXCR into one record per CDR3 protein. The data contain some 280,000 distinct CDR3 sequences, around 20% of them singletons. Sequencing was performed on peripheral blood mononuclear cells (PBMCs), taken when the disease was refractory, from a patient treated with antithyroid drugs. Every receptor here comes from a female donor with Graves disease.

CDR3 amino acids: CASSPKDRLSTEAFF. CDR3 nucleotide sequence: TGTGCCAGCAGCCCGAAAGACAGGCTAAGCACTGAAGCTTTCTTT. This chain connects TRBV7-8 to TRBJ1-1, with D perhaps matching TRBD1 (6 bases). V was trimmed by 5 bases and J by 4 bases, leaving 17 bases between them. Looked up from germline, CDR1 is SGHVS and CDR2 is FQNEAQ. This CDR3 has 15 residues.

The rearrangement links TRBV5-4 to TRBJ2-3; no clear D. CDR1 and CDR2 (germline): SGHNT, YYREEE (reference sequence). This CDR3 contains 14 residues. Between the trimmed V and J ends, which lost 0 bases and 2 bases, there was a span of 7 bases. The CDR3 here is CASSLEDFTDTQYF. CDR3 DNA sequence: TGTGCCAGCAGCTTGGAAGATTTCACAGATACGCAGTATTTT.

The chain has TRBV9 and TRBJ2-7; 11 bases map to TRBD1. The length of the CDR3 is 14 residues. Per germline, CDR1 SGDLS and CDR2 YYNGEE. The J segment lost 3 bases and the V segment lost 4 bases, leaving 3 bases of the junction unmatched. Here the CDR3 DNA reads TGTGCCAGCAGCATCGGGACAGGGGGCTACGAGCAGTACTTC. It yields the protein CASSIGTGGYEQYF.

This clonotype was seen many times. The gene calls are TRBV28 and TRBJ1-5, with a possible D match to TRBD1 (6 bases). Germline CDR1 reads MDHEN; CDR2 reads SYDVKM. V was cut by 5 bases and J by 2 bases, with 19 bases left in between. The CDR3 sequence is 17 residues long. The chain's CDR3 is CASSGQRGGRGNQPQHF. The CDR3, as DNA: TGTGCCAGCAGTGGACAGCGGGGGGGCAGGGGCAATCAGCCCCAGCATTTT.

There are many counts of this clonotype. The chain uses TRBV7-2 and TRBJ2-7; 13 bases match TRBD2. From germline, CDR1 is SGHTA and CDR2 FQGNSA. The trim removed 0 bases at V and 4 bases at J, leaving 12 bases unmatched. This CDR3 has 19 amino acids. This CDR3 reads CASSLATSGRPRGGYEQYF. The CDR3 DNA is TGTGCCAGCAGCTTAGCGACTAGCGGGAGGCCCCGCGGTGGGTACGAGCAGTACTTC.

The chain employs TRBV27 and TRBJ2-2; D uncertain. Trimming took off 5 bases at V and 10 bases at J, with 20 bases between the two ends. This CDR3 region has 15 residues. Looked up from germline, CDR1 is MNHEY and CDR2 is SMNVEV (reference sequence). CDR3 DNA: TGTGCCAGCAGTCCATACACGGTCCGTAACGAGGAGCTGTTTTTT. Encoded protein: CASSPYTVRNEELFF.

This clonotype was counted many times. This chain links TRBV28 with TRBJ2-7; D uncertain. Germline V gene lookup returns CDR1 MDHEN and CDR2 SYDVKM. Trimming took off 5 bases at V and 1 base at J, with 21 bases between the two ends. The CDR3 runs 17 residues. This CDR3 is CASSLTPGVGRSYEQYF. The CDR3 DNA follows: TGTGCCAGCAGTCTGACCCCGGGTGTAGGCCGGTCCTACGAGCAGTACTTC. The full variable domain, rest sourced from reference TRBV28 and TRBJ2-7, is DVKVTQSSRYLVKRTGEKVFLECVQDMDHENMFWYRQDPGLGLRLIYFSYDVKMKEKGDIPEGYSVSREKKERFSLILESASTNQTSMYLCASSLTPGVGRSYEQYFGPGTRLTVT.

This clonotype was observed a few times. J is TRBJ2-1 and V is TRBV19; D may be TRBD1 (7 bases). The J call may be faulty, since TRBJ2-5 better matches the DNA end. Germline V gene lookup returns CDR1 LNHDA and CDR2 SQIVND (reference sequence). This CDR3 spans 15 amino acids. The CDR3 loop is CASSTTSRGEETQYF. In DNA form, the CDR3 reads TGTGCCAGTAGTACCACCAGCAGGGGGGAAGAGACCCAGTACTTC.

This clonotype was counted only a few times. The gene calls are TRBV6-4 and TRBJ1-1; D is unresolved. The CDR3 runs to 13 residues. V lost 8 bases and J 3 bases, leaving 13 bases between the germline ends. The V gene's germline CDR1 is MRHNA and CDR2 SNTAGT. The CDR3 sequence: CASGYSIYTEAFF. The CDR3 DNA reads TGTGCCAGCGGTTACTCGATCTACACTGAAGCTTTCTTT.

This clonotype was counted at least ten times. V gene TRBV6-2 or TRBV6-3 combines with J gene TRBJ2-7, with 11 bases lining up with TRBD2. The CDR3 totals 14 residues. V was pared by 2 bases and J by 6 bases, with 3 bases of the junction left unmatched. Germline V gene data show CDR1 as MNHEY and CDR2 as SVGEGT. CDR3 protein: CASSYPSGRSEQYF. The DNA for the CDR3 is TGTGCCAGCAGTTACCCTAGCGGGAGGAGCGAGCAGTACTTC.

Many counts were recorded for this clonotype. The chain is built from TRBV28 and TRBJ1-2; possibly TRBD1 for D (5 bases). Trimming pared 8 bases from V and 5 bases from J, leaving 18 bases between. From germline, CDR1 is MDHEN and CDR2 SYDVKM. The CDR3 is 14 residues long. This CDR3 is CASGRRDLAYGYTF. The CDR3 DNA sequence: TGTGCCAGCGGACGCCGGGACCTGGCATATGGCTACACCTTC.

This clonotype was seen many times. V is TRBV2 and J is TRBJ2-2; D tentatively fits TRBD1 or TRBD2 (5 bases each). Trimming removed 4 bases from V and 6 bases from J, with 6 bases in between. Looked up from germline, CDR1 is SNHLY and CDR2 is FYNNEI. The CDR3 extends over 12 amino acids. Written as DNA, the CDR3 is TGTGCCAGCAGTGGGGACGCCGGGGAGCTGTTTTTT. It translates to CASSGDAGELFF.

This clonotype turned up a few times. The chain combines TRBV19 with TRBJ2-7; possible D gene TRBD2, 6 bases. CDR1 is LNHDA, CDR2 SQIVND, per germline (reference sequence). Between the trimmed V and J ends, which lost 1 base and 5 bases, there was a span of 15 bases. This CDR3 is built from 15 residues. The DNA for the CDR3 is TGTGCCAGTAGTATAGGGCGCGGGAAGGACAACGAGCAGTACTTC. Its protein product is CASSIGRGKDNEQYF. Filled out from reference TRBV19 and TRBJ2-7, the complete variable domain reads DGGITQSPKYLFRKEGQNVTLSCEQNLNHDAMYWYRQDPGQGLRLIYYSQIVNDFQKGDIAEGYSVSREKKESFPLTVTSAQKNPTAFYLCASSIGRGKDNEQYFGPGTRLTVT.

In this sample, this clonotype turned up many times. The chain employs TRBV28 and TRBJ2-7; D might be TRBD2 (5 bases). The CDR3 runs to 12 residues. Germline loops: CDR1 MDHEN, CDR2 SYDVKM. V shed 5 bases and J shed 4 bases, with 9 bases lying between them. The CDR3 sequence is CASSLRLYEQYF. The CDR3 DNA follows: TGTGCCAGCAGTCTTCGACTATACGAGCAGTACTTC.

Comment on this clonotype: Without the conserved terminal phenylalanine or tryptophan, this CDR3 likely stems from a read error. The V call is TRBV18, the J call TRBJ1-2, with 9 bases identical to TRBD1. J lost 8 bases, V lost 3 bases, and 13 bases had no gene match. CDR1 and CDR2 from the germline V gene are KGHSH and LQKENI. The length of the CDR3 is 16 residues. In DNA form, the CDR3 reads TGTGCCAGCTCACCTTCACAGGGGGCGGCATGGGAAGGCTACACCTCC. This sequence encodes CASSPSQGAAWEGYTS.

This clonotype was detected many times. This chain joins TRBV30 and TRBJ1-4, with D unclear. The ends were cut back, 2 bases at V and 8 bases at J, with 12 bases in the middle. Germline V lookup: CDR1 GTSNPN, CDR2 SVGIG (reference sequence). The CDR3 is 13 amino acids. The CDR3 nucleotides are TGTGCCTGGAGTCGCGAGGGTGGCGAAAAACTGTTTTTT. Translation: CAWSREGGEKLFF.

This sequence joins TRBV9 and TRBJ1-1, with a possible D match to TRBD1 (5 bases). Germline CDR1 and CDR2: SGDLS and YYNGEE. The CDR3 runs to 13 residues. The ends were cut back, 0 bases at V and 5 bases at J, with 8 bases in the middle. The CDR3 nucleotides are TGTGCCAGCAGCGTAGGGGGCCAGACTGAAGCTTTCTTT. Protein: CASSVGGQTEAFF. The full variable domain, completed using reference TRBV9 and TRBJ1-1, is DSGVTQTPKHLITATGQRVTLRCSPRSGDLSVYWYQQSLDQGLQFLIQYYNGEERAKGNILERFSAQQFPDLHSELNLSSLELGDSALYFCASSVGGQTEAFFGQGTRLTVV.

This clonotype was counted at least ten times. The V gene is TRBV28, the J gene TRBJ2-7; D possibly corresponds to TRBD2 (5 bases). V lost 3 bases and J 3 bases, leaving 12 bases between the germline ends. The CDR3 covers 14 residues. Looked up from germline, CDR1 is MDHEN and CDR2 is SYDVKM. CDR3 sequence (DNA): TGTGCCAGCAGTTTCTGGACTGATGTCTACGAGCAGTACTTC. Its protein product is CASSFWTDVYEQYF. Full variable domain (outside the CDR3, taken from reference TRBV28 and TRBJ2-7): DVKVTQSSRYLVKRTGEKVFLECVQDMDHENMFWYRQDPGLGLRLIYFSYDVKMKEKGDIPEGYSVSREKKERFSLILESASTNQTSMYLCASSFWTDVYEQYFGPGTRLTVT.

Only a few counts were recorded for this clonotype. Since a much larger clone is just one base distant, this may be a read error. This chain links TRBV27 with TRBJ1-4; D is undetermined. The CDR3 has 12 amino acids. Germline CDR1 reads MNHEY; CDR2 reads SMNVEV (reference sequence). V was trimmed by 7 bases and J by 13 bases, leaving 16 bases between them. The CDR3 bases are TGTGCCAGCAATCCTAATTCGGAGACACTGTTTTTT. Amino acid sequence: CASNPNSETLFF.

In this sample, this clonotype turned up many times. The V gene is TRBV12-3 or TRBV12-4, the J gene TRBJ1-1; D gene uncertain. The length of the CDR3 is 13 residues. V was shortened by 3 bases and J by 1 base, with 6 bases between the two germline ends. The CDR3 spells CASSFRPNTEAFF. The CDR3 bases are TGTGCCAGCAGTTTTCGGCCGAACACTGAAGCTTTCTTT.

V is TRBV20-1 and J is TRBJ2-5; 9 nucleotides align to TRBD2. Germline values: CDR1 DFQATT, CDR2 SNEGSKA (reference sequence). The length of the CDR3 is 14 residues. Trimming cost V 3 bases and J 5 bases; bases outside gene matches: 7. Here the CDR3 reads CSARNSGSRETQYF. CDR3 coding DNA: TGCAGTGCTAGGAATAGCGGGAGTAGGGAGACCCAGTACTTC.

This clonotype was recorded many times. The J gene is TRBJ1-2, the V gene TRBV29-1; D perhaps matches TRBD1 (5 bases). This CDR3 spans 12 amino acids. The germline V gene has CDR1 SQVTM and CDR2 ANQGSEA. The germline V and J ends were trimmed by 1 base and 3 bases, with 6 bases remaining between them. In DNA form, the CDR3 reads TGCAGCGTTGAAGGGGGGTACTATGGCTACACCTTC. Protein sequence: CSVEGGYYGYTF. Together with reference TRBV29-1 and TRBJ1-2, the CDR3 gives the full variable domain: SAVISQKPSRDICQRGTSLTIQCQVDSQVTMMFWYRQQPGQSLTLIATANQGSEATYESGFVIDKFPISRPNLTFSTLTVSNMSPEDSSIYLCSVEGGYYGYTFGSGTRLTVV.

In its sample, this clonotype was seen a few times. This sequence joins TRBV30 and TRBJ2-7, with D unclear. CDR3 length: 14 residues. Trimming stripped 3 bases from V and 3 bases from J, with 15 bases between. CDR1 is GTSNPN, CDR2 SVGIG, per germline (reference sequence). CDR3 DNA: TGTGCCTGGAGGCCGGCAGCAAAAGGCTACGAGCAGTACTTC. Translated, it gives CAWRPAAKGYEQYF.